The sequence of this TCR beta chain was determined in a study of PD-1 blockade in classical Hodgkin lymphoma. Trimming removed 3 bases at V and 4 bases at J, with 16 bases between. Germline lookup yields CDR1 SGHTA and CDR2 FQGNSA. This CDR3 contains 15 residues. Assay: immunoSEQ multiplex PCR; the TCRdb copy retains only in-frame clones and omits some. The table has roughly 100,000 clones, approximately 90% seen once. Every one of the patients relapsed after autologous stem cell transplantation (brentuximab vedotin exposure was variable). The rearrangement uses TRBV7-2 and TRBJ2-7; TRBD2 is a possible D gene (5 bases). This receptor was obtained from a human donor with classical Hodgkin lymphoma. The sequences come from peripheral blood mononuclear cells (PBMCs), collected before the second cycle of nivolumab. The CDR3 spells CASSLGASLPYEQYF. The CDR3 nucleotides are TGTGCCAGCAGCTTGGGAGCCAGCCTACCATACGAGCAGTACTTC. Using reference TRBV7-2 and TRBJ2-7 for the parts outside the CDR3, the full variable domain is GAGVSQSPSNKVTEKGKDVELRCDPISGHTALYWYRQSLGQGLEFLIYFQGNSAPDKSGLPSDRFSAERTGGSVSTLTIQRTQQEDSAVYLCASSLGASLPYEQYFGPGTRLTVT.